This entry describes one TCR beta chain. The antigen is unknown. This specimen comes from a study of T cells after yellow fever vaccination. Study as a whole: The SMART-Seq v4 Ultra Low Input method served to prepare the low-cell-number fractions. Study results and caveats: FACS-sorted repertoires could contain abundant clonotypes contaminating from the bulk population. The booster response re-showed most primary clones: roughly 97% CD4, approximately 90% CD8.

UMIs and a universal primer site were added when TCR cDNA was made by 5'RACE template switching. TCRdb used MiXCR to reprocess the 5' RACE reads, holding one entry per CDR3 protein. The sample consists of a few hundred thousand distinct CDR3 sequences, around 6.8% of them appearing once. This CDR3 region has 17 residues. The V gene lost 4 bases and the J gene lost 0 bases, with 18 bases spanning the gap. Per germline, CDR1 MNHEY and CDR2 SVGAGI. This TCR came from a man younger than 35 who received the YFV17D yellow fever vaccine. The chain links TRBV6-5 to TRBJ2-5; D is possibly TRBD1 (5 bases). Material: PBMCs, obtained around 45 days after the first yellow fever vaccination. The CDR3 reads CASSSAYLDSDQETQYF. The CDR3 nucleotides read TGTGCCAGCAGTTCCGCTTACCTTGACAGCGACCAAGAGACCCAGTACTTC.